A selection of T cell receptor beta chains follows, all from one sample in a study of T cells in Graves' hyperthyroidism and ophthalmopathy. TCRdb recomputed calls from the multiplex PCR reads with MiXCR, one row per CDR3 protein. This sample has roughly 380,000 distinct CDR3 sequences; 11% to 15% occur once, and the top ten carry 9.5% to 11%. Source material: blood. Source of these receptors: a woman aged 55-75 years with Graves' hyperthyroidism. CDR3s include the opening cysteine and the closing phenylalanine or tryptophan. A D gene is named only where the DNA matches it firmly. Clone size, where shown, is once, few, many, or a class for clones that have expanded.

J gene: TRBJ2-2
clone size: .
V gene: TRBV12-3/TRBV12-4
D gene: .
CDR3 protein: CASSLGLGSNGELFF
CDR3 DNA: TGTGCCAGCAGTTTAGGTCTGGGCTCGAACGGGGAGCTGTTTTTT

J gene: TRBJ2-7
clone size: many
V gene: TRBV25-1
D gene: .
CDR3 protein: CASSESAAGKDEQYF
CDR3 DNA: TGTGCCAGCAGTGAATCCGCGGCAGGGAAAGACGAGCAGTACTTC

J gene: TRBJ2-3
clone size: many
V gene: TRBV20-1
D gene: TRBD2
CDR3 protein: CSALPSSGSVDTQYF
CDR3 DNA: TGCAGTGCCCTTCCCTCAAGCGGGAGTGTAGATACGCAGTATTTT

J gene: TRBJ2-7
clone size: many
V gene: TRBV18
D gene: TRBD2
CDR3 protein: CASSPGGSQSEQYF
CDR3 DNA: TGTGCCAGCTCACCTGGCGGGAGTCAGAGCGAGCAGTACTTC

J gene: TRBJ2-1
clone size: many
V gene: TRBV6-1
D gene: .
CDR3 protein: CASSLAGESSYNEQFF
CDR3 DNA: TGTGCCAGCAGTTTGGCGGGCGAGAGCTCCTACAATGAGCAGTTCTTC

J gene: TRBJ2-6
clone size: .
V gene: TRBV7-3
D gene: .
CDR3 protein: CASTKDASPSGANVLTF
CDR3 DNA: TGTGCCAGCACCAAAGACGCCTCTCCCTCTGGGGCCAACGTCCTGACTTTC

J gene: TRBJ2-1
clone size: many
V gene: TRBV9
D gene: TRBD2
CDR3 protein: CASSADTSGEQFF
CDR3 DNA: TGTGCCAGCAGCGCGGATACTAGCGGGGAGCAGTTCTTC

J gene: TRBJ2-7
clone size: many
V gene: TRBV11-3
D gene: TRBD2
CDR3 protein: CASSLGDYKYYEQYF
CDR3 DNA: TGTGCCAGCAGCTTAGGGGACTACAAATACTACGAGCAGTACTTC

J gene: TRBJ1-3
clone size: many
V gene: TRBV2
D gene: .
CDR3 protein: CASSPSAGNTIYF
CDR3 DNA: TGTGCCAGCAGCCCAAGTGCAGGAAACACCATATATTTT

J gene: TRBJ1-4
clone size: .
V gene: TRBV7-9
D gene: .
CDR3 protein: CASSPDGPTVLFF
CDR3 DNA: TGTGCCAGCAGCCCCGACGGACCAACGGTACTGTTTTTT

J gene: TRBJ2-2
clone size: few
V gene: TRBV28
D gene: .
CDR3 protein: CASSPTGAWGPTGELFF
CDR3 DNA: TGTGCCAGCAGTCCGACAGGAGCGTGGGGACCCACCGGGGAGCTGTTTTTT

J gene: TRBJ2-1
clone size: .
V gene: TRBV11-3
D gene: .
CDR3 protein: CASSWAEGEQFF
CDR3 DNA: TGTGCCAGCAGCTGGGCCGAGGGAGAGCAGTTCTTC

J gene: TRBJ2-5
clone size: many
V gene: TRBV7-9
D gene: .
CDR3 protein: CASSSWAKQETQYF
CDR3 DNA: TGTGCCAGCAGCTCCTGGGCCAAGCAAGAGACCCAGTACTTC

J gene: TRBJ2-1
clone size: .
V gene: TRBV7-9
D gene: TRBD2
CDR3 protein: CASSLTSGRDYYEQFF
CDR3 DNA: TGTGCCAGCAGCCTGACTAGCGGGAGAGACTACTATGAGCAGTTCTTC

J gene: TRBJ2-5
clone size: once
V gene: TRBV6-2/TRBV6-3
D gene: .
CDR3 protein: CATKREIQETQYF
CDR3 DNA: TGTGCCACCAAAAGGGAGATCCAAGAGACCCAGTACTTC

J gene: TRBJ2-1
clone size: many
V gene: TRBV30
D gene: TRBD2
CDR3 protein: CAWTKRSGASYNEQFF
CDR3 DNA: TGTGCCTGGACCAAACGAAGCGGGGCGTCCTACAATGAGCAGTTCTTC

J gene: TRBJ2-7
clone size: many
V gene: TRBV3-1
D gene: TRBD2
CDR3 protein: CASSREGLAFYEQYF
CDR3 DNA: TGTGCCAGCAGCCGTGAGGGACTAGCTTTCTACGAGCAGTACTTC

J gene: TRBJ1-2
clone size: many
V gene: TRBV7-8
D gene: .
CDR3 protein: CASSLAPGGGYGYTF
CDR3 DNA: TGTGCCAGCAGCTTAGCGCCGGGAGGGGGCTATGGCTACACCTTC

J gene: TRBJ2-3
clone size: .
V gene: TRBV24-1
D gene: TRBD2
CDR3 protein: CATSDRGSSTDTQYF
CDR3 DNA: TGTGCCACCAGTGACCGCGGGAGTAGCACAGATACGCAGTATTTT

J gene: TRBJ2-7
clone size: few
V gene: TRBV27
D gene: TRBD1
CDR3 protein: CASSRQGALYEQYF
CDR3 DNA: TGTGCCAGCAGTAGACAGGGGGCCTTGTACGAGCAGTACTTC

J gene: TRBJ1-1
clone size: many
V gene: TRBV10-3
D gene: .
CDR3 protein: CAIKRDTEAFF
CDR3 DNA: TGTGCCATCAAGAGGGACACTGAAGCTTTCTTT

J gene: TRBJ2-1
clone size: many
V gene: TRBV5-1
D gene: .
CDR3 protein: CASSSDYPYNEQFF
CDR3 DNA: TGCGCCAGCAGCTCCGATTACCCTTACAATGAGCAGTTCTTC

J gene: TRBJ2-3
clone size: many
V gene: TRBV11-1
D gene: TRBD2
CDR3 protein: CASRLAGADTQYF
CDR3 DNA: TGTGCCAGCAGACTAGCGGGGGCAGATACGCAGTATTTT

J gene: TRBJ2-5
clone size: many
V gene: TRBV2
D gene: .
CDR3 protein: CASTSEGFQETQYF
CDR3 DNA: TGTGCCAGCACCTCAGAGGGGTTTCAAGAGACCCAGTACTTC

J gene: TRBJ1-5
clone size: many
V gene: TRBV12-5
D gene: .
CDR3 protein: CASGLVTSGLHPNQPQHF
CDR3 DNA: TGTGCTAGTGGTTTGGTCACATCGGGTCTACATCCAAATCAGCCCCAGCATTTT

J gene: TRBJ2-3
clone size: .
V gene: TRBV28
D gene: TRBD2
CDR3 protein: CASTSGTSGRGTDTQYF
CDR3 DNA: TGTGCCAGCACCTCGGGGACTAGCGGGAGAGGGACAGATACGCAGTATTTT

J gene: TRBJ2-1
clone size: few
V gene: TRBV19
D gene: .
CDR3 protein: CASSIAGTRGNEQFF
CDR3 DNA: TGTGCCAGTAGTATAGCAGGTACGAGGGGCAATGAGCAGTTCTTC

J gene: TRBJ2-7
clone size: many
V gene: TRBV3-1
D gene: TRBD2
CDR3 protein: CASSQGSSGSAHEQYF
CDR3 DNA: TGTGCCAGCAGCCAAGGTTCTAGCGGGTCCGCCCACGAGCAGTACTTC

J gene: TRBJ2-2
clone size: .
V gene: TRBV6-1
D gene: .
CDR3 protein: CASSEFTRTGELFF
CDR3 DNA: TGTGCCAGCAGTGAATTTACACGCACCGGGGAGCTGTTTTTT

J gene: TRBJ2-7
clone size: .
V gene: TRBV20-1
D gene: TRBD2
CDR3 protein: CSTGGGHGGAGYEQYF
CDR3 DNA: TGCAGTACGGGGGGTGGGCACGGGGGGGCTGGCTACGAGCAGTACTTC

J gene: TRBJ1-6
clone size: few
V gene: TRBV20-1
D gene: .
CDR3 protein: CSARDDRKEVLDSPLHF
CDR3 DNA: TGCAGTGCTAGAGACGACCGAAAGGAGGTCCTTGATTCACCCCTCCACTTT

J gene: TRBJ2-1
clone size: many
V gene: TRBV5-1
D gene: TRBD2
CDR3 protein: CASSLSGEGWDEQFF
CDR3 DNA: TGCGCCAGCAGCTTGTCGGGGGAGGGATGGGATGAGCAGTTCTTC

J gene: TRBJ2-7
clone size: many
V gene: TRBV12-3/TRBV12-4
D gene: TRBD2
CDR3 protein: CASSPGTLLAGALEQYF
CDR3 DNA: TGTGCCAGCAGTCCTGGGACCCTACTAGCGGGAGCCCTCGAGCAGTACTTC

J gene: TRBJ2-2
clone size: few
V gene: TRBV5-1
D gene: .
CDR3 protein: CASRRALAPNTGELFF
CDR3 DNA: TGCGCCAGCAGAAGGGCCCTGGCGCCGAACACCGGGGAGCTGTTTTTT

J gene: TRBJ2-1
clone size: many
V gene: TRBV3-1
D gene: .
CDR3 protein: CASGTGEAYNEQFF
CDR3 DNA: TGTGCCAGCGGAACGGGAGAGGCGTACAATGAGCAGTTCTTC

J gene: TRBJ2-5
clone size: .
V gene: TRBV14
D gene: .
CDR3 protein: CASSQAISVYQETQYF
CDR3 DNA: TGTGCCAGCAGCCAAGCTATCTCCGTGTACCAAGAGACCCAGTACTTC

J gene: TRBJ1-1
clone size: .
V gene: TRBV5-1
D gene: .
CDR3 protein: CASSLALQAGEAFF
CDR3 DNA: TGCGCCAGCAGCTTGGCCCTGCAGGCCGGTGAAGCTTTCTTT

J gene: TRBJ1-1
clone size: many
V gene: TRBV7-8
D gene: .
CDR3 protein: CASSLDRLNTEAFF
CDR3 DNA: TGTGCCAGCAGCTTGGACAGATTGAACACTGAAGCTTTCTTT

J gene: TRBJ2-3
clone size: many
V gene: TRBV7-3
D gene: .
CDR3 protein: CASSFRDTPDTQYF
CDR3 DNA: TGTGCCAGCAGCTTCCGGGACACTCCAGATACGCAGTATTTT

J gene: TRBJ1-1
clone size: many
V gene: TRBV7-9
D gene: .
CDR3 protein: CASSPGTDSFMNTEAFF
CDR3 DNA: TGTGCCAGCAGCCCAGGGACGGACAGCTTTATGAACACTGAAGCTTTCTTT